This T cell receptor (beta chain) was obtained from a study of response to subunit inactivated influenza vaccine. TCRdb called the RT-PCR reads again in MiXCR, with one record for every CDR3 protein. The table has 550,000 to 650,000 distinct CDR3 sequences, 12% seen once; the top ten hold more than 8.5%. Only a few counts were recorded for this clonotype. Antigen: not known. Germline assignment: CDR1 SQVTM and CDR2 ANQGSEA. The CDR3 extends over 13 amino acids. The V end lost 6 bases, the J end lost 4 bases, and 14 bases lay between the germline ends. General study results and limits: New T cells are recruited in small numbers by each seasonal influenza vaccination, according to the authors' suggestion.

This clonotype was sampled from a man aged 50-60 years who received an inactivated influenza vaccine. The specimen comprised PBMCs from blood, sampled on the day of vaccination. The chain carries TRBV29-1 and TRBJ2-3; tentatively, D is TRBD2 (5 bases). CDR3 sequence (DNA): TGCAGCGTAGGACTGCTGTTGTCAGATACGCAGTATTTT. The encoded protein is CSVGLLLSDTQYF.